The sequence of this T cell receptor (beta chain) was determined in a study of cytomegalovirus exposure and HLA in healthy donors. Comment on this clone: Its antigen is unknown.

All the people who gave samples were healthy bone marrow donors. Findings and limits, study-wide: In vitro checks showed that three CMV-associated chains really do target CMV antigens. Researchers reportedly found TCR beta sequences accurately predicted most subjects' HLA-A and HLA-B alleles. The authors considered a cluster of highly shared sequence variants likely to be a sequencing artifact.

Germline assignment: CDR1 LGHNA and CDR2 YNFKEQ. CDR3 size: 18 residues. V was clipped by 2 bases and J by 0 bases; unmatched bases: 9. Vbeta (60) and Jbeta (13) primers were used in the PCR. TCRdb keeps only in-frame clones here, not all; method: immunoSEQ multiplex PCR. The sample has approximately 150,000 clones; around 78% are singletons. The TCR originated in a woman aged 18-30 years in good health and CMV-seropositive. V usage is TRBV4-2 and J usage is TRBJ2-1; TRBD2 matches 8 bases. Sample: PBMCs. In DNA form, the CDR3 reads TGTGCCAGCAGCCAAACCGGGGGGGGCCCTAGCTCCTACAATGAGCAGTTCTTC. Translating it yields CASSQTGGGPSSYNEQFF.